This is a list of T cell receptor beta chains from one sample in a study of tumor T cells in aggressive B-cell lymphoma. Assay: immunoSEQ multiplex PCR; the TCRdb copy retains only in-frame clones and omits some. The sample consists of fewer than 4,500 clones, 91% of them appearing once. The source material was tumor tissue. These receptors originate from an adult with diffuse large B cell lymphoma. CDR3s leave out the opening cysteine and the closing phenylalanine or tryptophan.

J gene	V gene	CDR3 protein
TRBJ1-4	TRBV4-3	ASSQVTGPNVGKLF
TRBJ2-1	TRBV6-5	ASRTPSYNEQF
TRBJ2-7	TRBV7-8	ASSLGLADEQY
TRBJ1-4	TRBV5-4	ASSLDVANEKLF
TRBJ2-1	TRBV19	ASSIWDRGLSEQF
TRBJ1-4	TRBV10-3	ATKSDSRKLF
TRBJ1-6	TRBV6-5	ASSYVSSSPLH
.	TRBV5-1	ASSLATGGLFEQY
TRBJ1-1	TRBV29-1	SVAVGGNTEAF
TRBJ2-5	TRBV4-3	ASSQDPLRTGETQY
TRBJ2-1	TRBV5-1	ASSLVQGTYNEQF
TRBJ2-1	TRBV9	ASSVGGNSYNEQF
TRBJ2-7	TRBV18	ASSLSAGARYEQY
TRBJ2-7	TRBV14	ASSPGTGYSYEQY
TRBJ1-1	TRBV7-8	ASSSTLNTEAF
TRBJ2-2	TRBV7-9	ASSSRETGELF
TRBJ2-1	TRBV2	ASSAGLAGNEQF